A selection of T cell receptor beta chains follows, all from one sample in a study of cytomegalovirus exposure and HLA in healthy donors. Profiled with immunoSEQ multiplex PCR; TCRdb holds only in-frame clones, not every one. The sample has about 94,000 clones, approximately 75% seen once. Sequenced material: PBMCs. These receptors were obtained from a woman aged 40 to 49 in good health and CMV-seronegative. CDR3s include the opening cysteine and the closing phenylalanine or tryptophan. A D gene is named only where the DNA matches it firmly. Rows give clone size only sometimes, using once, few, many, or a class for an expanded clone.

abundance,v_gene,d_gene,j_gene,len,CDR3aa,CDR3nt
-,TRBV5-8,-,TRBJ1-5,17,CASSPTPARGSNQPQHF,TGTGCCAGCAGCCCCACTCCGGCCAGGGGTAGCAATCAGCCCCAGCATTTT
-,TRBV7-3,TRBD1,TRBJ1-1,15,CASSLTGDRNTEAFF,TGTGCCAGCAGCCTCACAGGGGATCGGAACACTGAAGCTTTCTTT
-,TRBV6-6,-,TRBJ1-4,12,CASSYGGEKLFF,TGTGCCAGCAGTTACGGAGGGGAAAAACTGTTTTTT
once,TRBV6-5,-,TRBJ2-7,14,CASSYQWSSYEQYF,TGTGCCAGCAGTTATCAGTGGAGCTCCTACGAGCAGTACTTC
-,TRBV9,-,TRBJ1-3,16,CASSVEGRPSGNTIYF,TGTGCCAGCAGCGTAGAAGGCAGGCCCTCTGGAAACACCATATATTTT
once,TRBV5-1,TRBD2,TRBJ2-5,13,CASRPGLAETQYF,TGCGCCAGCAGGCCGGGACTAGCAGAGACCCAGTACTTC
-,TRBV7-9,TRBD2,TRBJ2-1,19,CASSSAGLAGGSSYNEQFF,TGTGCCAGCAGCTCGGCGGGACTAGCGGGGGGGAGCTCCTACAATGAGCAGTTCTTC
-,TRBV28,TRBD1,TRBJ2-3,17,CASSLPATGQRTDTQYF,TGTGCCAGCAGTTTACCAGCGACAGGGCAACGCACAGATACGCAGTATTTT
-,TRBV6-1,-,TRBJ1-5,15,CASSEQRNSNQPQNF,TGTGCCAGCAGTGAACAGCGAAATAGCAATCAGCCCCAGAATTTT
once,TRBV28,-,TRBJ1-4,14,CASSLFQNNEKLFF,TGTGCCAGCAGTTTGTTCCAAAATAATGAAAAACTGTTTTTT
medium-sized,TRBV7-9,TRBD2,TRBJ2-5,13,CASSLSGEETQYF,TGTGCCAGCAGCTTAAGCGGGGAAGAGACCCAGTACTTC
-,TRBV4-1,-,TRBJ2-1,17,CASSQESLGALYNEQFF,TGCGCCAGCAGCCAAGAGAGTCTGGGGGCCCTTTACAATGAGCAGTTCTTC
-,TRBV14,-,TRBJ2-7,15,CASSQGHSLAYEQYF,TGTGCCAGCAGCCAAGGACACTCCCTGGCGTACGAGCAGTACTTC
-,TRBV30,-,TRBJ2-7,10,CAWQGSEQYF,TGTGCCTGGCAGGGGTCTGAGCAGTACTTC
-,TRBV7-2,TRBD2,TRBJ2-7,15,CASNRPPGGPGEQYF,TGTGCCAGCAACCGCCCCCCGGGGGGGCCCGGAGAGCAGTACTTC
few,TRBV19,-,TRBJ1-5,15,CASSIVGEGDQPQHF,TGTGCCAGTAGTATCGTCGGGGAAGGCGATCAGCCCCAGCATTTT
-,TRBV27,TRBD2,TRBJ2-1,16,CASSRGLAGSGDEQFF,TGTGCCAGCAGTAGGGGACTAGCGGGGAGTGGGGATGAGCAGTTCTTC
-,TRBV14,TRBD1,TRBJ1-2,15,CASSQVVTGVDGYTF,TGTGCCAGCAGCCAAGTAGTGACAGGGGTTGATGGCTACACCTTC
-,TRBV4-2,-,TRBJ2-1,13,CASSDKAYNEQFF,TGTGCCAGCAGCGACAAAGCCTACAATGAGCAGTTCTTC
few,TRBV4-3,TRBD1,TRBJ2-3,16,CASSQDMGTGGDTQYF,TGCGCCAGCAGCCAAGATATGGGGACAGGGGGAGATACGCAGTATTTT
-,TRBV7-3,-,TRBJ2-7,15,CASSPGGVGPYEQYF,TGTGCCAGCAGCCCGGGGGGCGTAGGGCCCTACGAGCAGTACTTC
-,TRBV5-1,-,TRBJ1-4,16,CASSLEARGRGEKLFF,TGCGCCAGCAGCTTGGAGGCCAGGGGTAGAGGTGAAAAACTGTTTTTT
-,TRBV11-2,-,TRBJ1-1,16,CASSSKVKTVNTEAFF,TGTGCCAGCAGTTCCAAGGTTAAGACAGTGAACACTGAAGCTTTCTTT
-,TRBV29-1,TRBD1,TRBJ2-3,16,CSVNRRTGGATDTQYF,TGCAGCGTGAACCGTCGGACAGGGGGCGCGACAGATACGCAGTATTTT
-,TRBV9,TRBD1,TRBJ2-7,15,CASSVGGQSTYEQYF,TGTGCCAGCAGCGTAGGGGGACAGAGCACCTACGAGCAGTACTTC
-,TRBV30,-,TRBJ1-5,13,CAWSFTGDQPQNF,TGTGCCTGGAGTTTCACAGGAGATCAGCCCCAGAATTTT
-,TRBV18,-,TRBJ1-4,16,CASSPPGSGDEGKLFF,TGTGCCAGCTCACCACCCGGGTCCGGGGATGAGGGAAAACTGTTTTTT
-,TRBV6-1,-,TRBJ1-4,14,CASSEGTRDEKLFF,TGTGCCAGCAGTGAAGGTACCAGGGATGAAAAACTGTTTTTT
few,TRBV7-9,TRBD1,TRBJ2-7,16,CASSLVVTGGSYEQYF,TGTGCCAGCAGCTTAGTAGTGACAGGGGGCTCCTACGAGCAGTACTTC
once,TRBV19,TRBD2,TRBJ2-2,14,CASSMEGGAGELFF,TGTGCCAGTAGCATGGAGGGAGGGGCCGGGGAGCTGTTTTTT
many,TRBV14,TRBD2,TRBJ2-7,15,CASSPRLAGSYEQYF,TGTGCCAGCAGTCCCAGACTAGCGGGTAGCTACGAGCAGTACTTC
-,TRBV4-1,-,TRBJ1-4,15,CASSQDWGLNEKLFF,TGCGCCAGCAGCCAAGATTGGGGGCTTAATGAAAAACTGTTTTTT
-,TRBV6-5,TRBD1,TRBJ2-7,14,CATRAWTGGYEQYF,TGTGCCACCCGCGCCTGGACAGGGGGCTACGAGCAGTACTTC
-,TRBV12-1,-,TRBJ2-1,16,CASSFYRGVSYNEQFF,TGTGCCAGCAGCTTTTACCGCGGGGTCTCCTACAATGAGCAGTTCTTC
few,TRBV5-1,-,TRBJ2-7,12,CASRQSSYEQYF,TGCGCCAGCCGACAGAGCTCCTACGAGCAGTACTTC
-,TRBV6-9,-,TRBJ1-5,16,CASSYSGSFSNQPQHF,TGTGCCAGCAGTTACAGTGGTTCCTTTAGCAATCAGCCCCAGCATTTT
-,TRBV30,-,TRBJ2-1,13,CAWNRGGYNEQFF,TGTGCCTGGAATAGGGGGGGGTACAATGAGCAGTTCTTC
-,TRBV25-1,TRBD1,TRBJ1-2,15,CASSEIDRGNYGYTF,TGTGCCAGCAGTGAAATAGACAGGGGGAACTATGGCTACACCTTC
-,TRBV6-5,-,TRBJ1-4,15,CASSQTRKEDEKLFF,TGTGCCAGCAGCCAGACAAGGAAGGAGGATGAAAAACTGTTTTTT
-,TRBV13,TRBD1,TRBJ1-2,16,CASSPLYRGRHYGYTF,TGTGCCAGCAGCCCGCTTTACAGGGGACGTCACTATGGCTACACCTTC
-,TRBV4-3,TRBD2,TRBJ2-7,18,CASSQGTGTSGGIYEQYF,TGCGCCAGCAGCCAAGGGACCGGGACTAGCGGGGGAATCTACGAGCAGTACTTC
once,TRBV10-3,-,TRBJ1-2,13,CAIGPGTGSGYTF,TGTGCCATCGGTCCGGGCACAGGTTCCGGCTACACCTTC
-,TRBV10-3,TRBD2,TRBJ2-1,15,CATSSSGGTYNEQFF,TGTGCCACCTCTTCTAGCGGGGGAACCTACAATGAGCAGTTCTTC
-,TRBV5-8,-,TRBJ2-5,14,CASSFWDSRETQYF,TGTGCCAGCAGCTTTTGGGACTCCCGGGAGACCCAGTACTTC
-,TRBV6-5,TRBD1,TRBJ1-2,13,CASSNTGGYGYTF,TGTGCCAGCAGTAACACAGGGGGCTATGGCTACACCTTC
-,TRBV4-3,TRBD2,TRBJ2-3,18,CASSHQIPASGRADTQYF,TGCGCCAGCAGCCATCAAATCCCGGCTAGCGGGCGTGCAGATACGCAGTATTTT
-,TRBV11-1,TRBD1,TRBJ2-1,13,CASSRDRVNEQFF,TGTGCCAGCAGCCGGGACAGGGTCAATGAGCAGTTCTTC
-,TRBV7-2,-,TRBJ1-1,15,CASSLGIGLGGRAFF,TGTGCCAGCAGCTTAGGCATCGGGTTGGGGGGTCGGGCTTTCTTT
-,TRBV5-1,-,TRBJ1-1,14,CASSEETGNTEAFF,TGCGCCAGCAGCGAAGAAACAGGGAACACTGAAGCTTTCTTT
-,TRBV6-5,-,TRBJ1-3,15,CASSSTRTSGNTIYF,TGTGCCAGCAGCTCCACCCGGACAAGTGGAAACACCATATATTTT
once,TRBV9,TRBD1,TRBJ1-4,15,CASSVDRGAGEKLFF,TGTGCCAGCAGCGTAGACAGGGGAGCAGGTGAAAAACTGTTTTTT
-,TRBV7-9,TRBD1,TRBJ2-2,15,CASSLGDRDTGELFF,TGTGCCAGCAGCTTAGGAGACAGGGACACCGGGGAGCTGTTTTTT
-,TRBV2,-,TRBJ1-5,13,CASSVGGNQPQHF,TGTGCCAGCAGTGTTGGCGGGAATCAGCCCCAGCATTTT
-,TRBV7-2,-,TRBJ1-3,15,CASSLWDNSGNTIYF,TGTGCCAGCAGCCTTTGGGACAACTCTGGAAACACCATATATTTT
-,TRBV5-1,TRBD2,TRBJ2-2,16,CASSLLAGANTGELFF,TGCGCCAGCAGCTTATTAGCGGGGGCGAACACCGGGGAGCTGTTTTTT